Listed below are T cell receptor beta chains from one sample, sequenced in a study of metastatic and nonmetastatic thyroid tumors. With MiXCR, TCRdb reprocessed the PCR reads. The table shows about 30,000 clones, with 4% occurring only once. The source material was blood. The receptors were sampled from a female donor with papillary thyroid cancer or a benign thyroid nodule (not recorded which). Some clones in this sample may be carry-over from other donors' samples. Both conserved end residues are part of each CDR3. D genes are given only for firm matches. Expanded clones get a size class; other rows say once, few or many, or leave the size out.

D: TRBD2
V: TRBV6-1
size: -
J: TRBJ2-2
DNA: TGTGCCAGCAGTGGTCTAGCGGGAGTTAGTCTGAGCGGGGAGCTGTTTTTC
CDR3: CASSGLAGVSLSGELFF

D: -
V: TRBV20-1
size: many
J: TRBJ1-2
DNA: TGCAGTGGTAGACTACACCAGAATAACTATGGCTACACCTTC
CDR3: CSGRLHQNNYGYTF

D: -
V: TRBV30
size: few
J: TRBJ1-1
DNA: TGTGCTGCAGGGGAGAGGAACACTGAAGCTTTCTTT
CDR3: CAAGERNTEAFF

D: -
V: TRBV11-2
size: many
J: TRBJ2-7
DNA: TGTGCCAGCAGCTTTCGAACCGAAACCTACGAGCAGTACTTC
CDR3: CASSFRTETYEQYF

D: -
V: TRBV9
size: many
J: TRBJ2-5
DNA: TGTGCCAGCAGCCCCAATCTTCGGGAAGCGGACCAAGAGACCCAGTACTTC
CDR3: CASSPNLREADQETQYF

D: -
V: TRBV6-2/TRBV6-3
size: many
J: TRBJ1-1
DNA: TGTGCCAGCCGGGGAGGGGGCACTGAAGCTTTCTTT
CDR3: CASRGGGTEAFF

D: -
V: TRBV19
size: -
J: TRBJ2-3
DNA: TGTGCCAGTAGTTCAGCCTCTAGCACAGATACGCAGTATTTT
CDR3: CASSSASSTDTQYF

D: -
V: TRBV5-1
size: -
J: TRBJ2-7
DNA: TGCGCCAGCAGCCCCGGACCAAGTGACCCCAGGAGCTCCTACGAGCAGTACTTC
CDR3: CASSPGPSDPRSSYEQYF

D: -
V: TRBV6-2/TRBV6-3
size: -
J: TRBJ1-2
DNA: TGTGCCAGCGCCCGGGGTGCCAGGGAGGGTGGCTACACCTTC
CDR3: CASARGAREGGYTF

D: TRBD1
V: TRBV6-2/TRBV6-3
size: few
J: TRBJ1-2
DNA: TGTGCCAGCAGTTACTCGGTGGGACAGGGAGCTAACTATGGCTACACCTTC
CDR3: CASSYSVGQGANYGYTF

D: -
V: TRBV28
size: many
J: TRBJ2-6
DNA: TGTGCCAGCAGTTTATGGCAGGGACTGACCAACGTCCTGACTTTC
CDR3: CASSLWQGLTNVLTF

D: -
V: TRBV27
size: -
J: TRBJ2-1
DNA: TGTGCCAGCATTCGGCGGGGAACCTACAATGAGCAGTTCTTC
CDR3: CASIRRGTYNEQFF

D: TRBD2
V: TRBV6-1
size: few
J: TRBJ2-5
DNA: TGTGCCAGCAGGAGGCTAGCGGGAGGAGAGACCCAGTACTTC
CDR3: CASRRLAGGETQYF

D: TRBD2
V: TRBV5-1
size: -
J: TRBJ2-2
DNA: TGCGCCAGCAGCCTGTGGGGGACTATCAGGAGGGCCGGCACCGGGGAGCTGTTTTTT
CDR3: CASSLWGTIRRAGTGELFF

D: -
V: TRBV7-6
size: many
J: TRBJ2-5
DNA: TGTGCCAGCAGCTTAACGGGACAGCGGGGCAGGGAGACCCAGTACTTC
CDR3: CASSLTGQRGRETQYF

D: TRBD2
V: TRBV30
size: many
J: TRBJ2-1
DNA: TGTGCCTGGGATCTAGCGGGAGCAGGCAATGAGCAGTTCTTC
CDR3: CAWDLAGAGNEQFF

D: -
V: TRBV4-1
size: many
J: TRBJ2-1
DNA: TGCGCCAGCAGCCAAGATCGGGGCCTCTGGGGGAATGAGCAGTTCTTC
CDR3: CASSQDRGLWGNEQFF

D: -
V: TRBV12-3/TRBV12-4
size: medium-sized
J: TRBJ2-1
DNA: TGTGCCAGCAGTTTCAGGCAGGGACTGTACAATGAGCAGTTCTTC
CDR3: CASSFRQGLYNEQFF

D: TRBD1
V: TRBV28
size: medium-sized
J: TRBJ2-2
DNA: TGTGCCAGCAGTTCGACAGGGGGCGCGAACACCGGGGAGCTGTTTTTT
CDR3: CASSSTGGANTGELFF

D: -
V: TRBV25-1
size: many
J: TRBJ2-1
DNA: TGTGCCAGCAGTGTATTGAATGAGCAGTTCTTC
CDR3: CASSVLNEQFF

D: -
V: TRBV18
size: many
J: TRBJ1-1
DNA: TGTGCCAGCTCACCACTTGACAGCTACACTGAAGCTTTCTTT
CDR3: CASSPLDSYTEAFF

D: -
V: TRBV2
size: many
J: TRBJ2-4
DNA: TGTGCCAGCAGTGGGGGACAAGTCAACATTCAGTACTTC
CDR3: CASSGGQVNIQYF

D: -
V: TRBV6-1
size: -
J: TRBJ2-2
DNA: TGTGCCAGCAGTGAGGGATGGGGGAGTACGAACACCGGGGAGCTGTTTTTT
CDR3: CASSEGWGSTNTGELFF

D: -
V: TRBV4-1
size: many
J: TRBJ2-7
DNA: TGCGCCAGCAGCCCGGTGTTGGGTAAGCAGTACTTC
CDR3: CASSPVLGKQYF

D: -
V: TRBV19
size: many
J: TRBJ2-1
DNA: TGTGCCAGTAGGCCCAGACAGTCTCCGTCGGAGCAGTTCTTC
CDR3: CASRPRQSPSEQFF

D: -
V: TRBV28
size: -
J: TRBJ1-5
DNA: TGTGCCAGCATTCCCTGGGGCAATCAGCCCCAGCATTTT
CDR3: CASIPWGNQPQHF

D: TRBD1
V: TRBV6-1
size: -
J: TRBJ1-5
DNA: TGTGCCAGCAGGACAGGGTGGGGCAATCATCCCCAGCATTTT
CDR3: CASRTGWGNHPQHF

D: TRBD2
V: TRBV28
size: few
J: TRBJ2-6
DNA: TGTGCCAGCAGCACACGGGGGGGTGGCGGGGCCAACGTCCTGACTTTC
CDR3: CASSTRGGGGANVLTF

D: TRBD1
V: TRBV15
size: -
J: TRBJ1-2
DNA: TGTGCCACCAGCAGACCGAGGACAGGGAGGTATGGCTACACCTTC
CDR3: CATSRPRTGRYGYTF

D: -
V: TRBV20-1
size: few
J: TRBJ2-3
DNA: TGCAGTGCTAGAGAGGGACCCATCCGCACAGATACGCAGTATTTT
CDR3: CSAREGPIRTDTQYF

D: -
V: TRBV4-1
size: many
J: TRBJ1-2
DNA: TGCGCCAGCAGCCAAGACGGTGCTAACTATGGCTACACCTTC
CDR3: CASSQDGANYGYTF

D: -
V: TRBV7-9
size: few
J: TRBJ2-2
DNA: TGTGCCAGCAGTTACAGGCAAGGCACCGGGGAGCTGTTTTTT
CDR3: CASSYRQGTGELFF